A single sample is the source of the 7 T cell receptor beta chains below, sequenced in a study of chemoradiotherapy in HPV16-positive cancers. Using immunoSEQ multiplex PCR, the repertoire was profiled, and TCRdb retains in-frame clones only, with some absent. The sample carries about 68,000 clones, about nine tenths recorded once. Sequencing was performed on blood, taken from a patient who underwent chemoradiotherapy. These receptor sequences come from a human donor with HPV-associated anogenital cancer.

This rearrangement joins TRBV5-6 to TRBJ2-1; 7 nucleotides agree with TRBD2. CDR1 is SGHDT, CDR2 YYEEEE, per germline. The CDR3 spans 16 residues. The J segment lost 1 base and the V segment lost 0 bases, leaving 4 bases of the junction unmatched. DNA of the CDR3: TGTGCCAGCAGCTTGGCGGACGGGGGGTCCTACAATGAGCAGTTCTTC. Its translation: CASSLADGGSYNEQFF.

CDR3 nucleotide sequence: TGTGCCAGCAGCCAAGGGAGTAGCACAGATACGCAGTATTTT. Amino acid sequence: CASSQGSSTDTQYF. The chain carries TRBV4-2 and TRBJ2-3, with D unresolved. The germline V gene has CDR1 LGHNA and CDR2 YNFKEQ. V lost 1 base and J lost 0, with 5 bases in between. This CDR3 comprises 14 residues.

The chain couples TRBV18 to TRBJ1-1; D unresolved. The V gene's germline CDR1 is KGHSH and CDR2 LQKENI. The CDR3 runs 15 residues. V dropped 3 bases and J dropped 0 bases, with 11 bases sitting between them. CDR3 coding DNA: TGTGCCAGCTCACCGTCCAGAACATTGAACACTGAAGCTTTCTTT. Translation: CASSPSRTLNTEAFF.

V is TRBV21-1 and J is TRBJ2-7; TRBD2 is the table's D call, not checked against the DNA. TRBV21-1 is described as a pseudogene. The CDR3 length is 14 residues. CDR3 DNA: TGTGCCAGGCCATGGCGGGGGATCTGCCACGAGCAGTACTTC. This translates into CARPWRGICHEQYF.

This clone was observed once. The gene calls are TRBV7-9 and TRBJ1-4, with a weak D call TRBD1 (5 bases). V was pared by 4 bases and J by 8 bases, with 14 bases between. This CDR3 has 14 amino acids. Germline values: CDR1 SEHNR, CDR2 FQNEAQ (reference sequence). CDR3 sequence reads: CASSSLGAWEKLFF. DNA for the CDR3: TGTGCCAGCAGCTCTTTAGGGGCCTGGGAAAAACTGTTTTTT.

The chain is built from TRBV28 and TRBJ1-6; the D is unclear. Germline V gene lookup returns CDR1 MDHEN and CDR2 SYDVKM. The CDR3 has 13 residues. V was pared by 10 bases and J by 7 bases, with 14 bases between. The chain's CDR3 is CATSGYLNSPLHF. In DNA, the CDR3 is TGTGCCACCTCGGGGTATCTAAATTCACCCCTCCACTTT.

The gene calls are TRBV9 and TRBJ2-4, with TRBD1 identical over 7 bases. The length of the CDR3 is 18 residues. Germline lookup yields CDR1 SGDLS and CDR2 YYNGEE. J gave up 3 bases and V 2 bases, and 14 bases lay outside the gene matches. CDR3 DNA: TGTGCCAGCAGCGTTACAGGGGTTCTCGGTATTGACAAAAACATTCAGTACTTC. Its translation: CASSVTGVLGIDKNIQYF.